Listed here is a single TCR beta chain. The antigen remains unidentified. A J-beta primer mix and a sample-barcoded 5' primer were used in a second PCR of about 6 to 12 cycles. Using its own MiXCR run on the 5' RACE reads, TCRdb lists one record per CDR3 protein. This sample has 850,000 to 1,000,000 distinct CDR3 sequences, with roughly 43% found just once. This record comes from a study of blood T cells in healthy people across ages. Study-wide results and caveats: Expanded clonotype changes were possibly confounded by unknown donor CMV status.

Every donor contributed roughly 10 milliliters of peripheral blood by blood draw. This receptor was taken from a man aged 25 to 40 in good health. What was sequenced was blood.

CDR3 loop: CSALLDRDNYGYTF. In DNA, the CDR3 is TGCAGTGCCCTCCTGGACAGGGACAACTATGGCTACACCTTC. The V gene is TRBV20-1, the J gene TRBJ1-2; 8 nucleotides align to TRBD1. V shed 6 bases, J shed 2 bases, and the junction held 8 bases outside the gene matches. The CDR3 covers 14 residues. Germline loops: CDR1 DFQATT, CDR2 SNEGSKA (reference sequence).